The source of this TCR beta chain is a study of preoperative IRX-2 immunotherapy in early breast cancer. The CDR3 covers 16 residues. The V end lost 4 bases, the J end lost 7 bases, and 20 bases lay between the germline ends. CDR1 SGHTS and CDR2 YDEGEE come from the germline V gene. Treatment described: preoperative locoregional IRX-2 cytokine immunotherapy. Generated by immunoSEQ multiplex PCR, the TCRdb table keeps only in-frame clones and is missing some. The sample contains over 55,000 clones, roughly 94% of which appear only once. The sequence was obtained from a human donor with breast cancer. Sample acquisition took place from a patient treated with IRX-2 immunotherapy. The rearrangement joins TRBV5-8 to TRBJ2-2, with D uncertain. This CDR3 reads CASSPRSRVDIGELFF. DNA of the CDR3: TGTGCCAGCAGCCCACGGTCCCGAGTGGATATCGGGGAGCTGTTTTTT.